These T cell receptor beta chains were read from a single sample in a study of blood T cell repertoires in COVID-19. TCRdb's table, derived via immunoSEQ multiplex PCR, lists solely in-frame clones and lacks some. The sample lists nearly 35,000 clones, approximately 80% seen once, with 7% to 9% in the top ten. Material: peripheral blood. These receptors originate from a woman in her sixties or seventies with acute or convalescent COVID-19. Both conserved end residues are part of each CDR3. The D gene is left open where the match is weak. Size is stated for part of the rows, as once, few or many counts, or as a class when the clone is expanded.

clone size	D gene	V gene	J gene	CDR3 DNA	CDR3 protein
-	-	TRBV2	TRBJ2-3	TGTGCCAGCAGTGGGGGACTTGGGGCCCATACGCAGTATTTT	CASSGGLGAHTQYF
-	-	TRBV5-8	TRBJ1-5	TGTGCCAGCAGAACCATTCAGGGTGGGGAGGAGCCCCAGCATTTT	CASRTIQGGEEPQHF
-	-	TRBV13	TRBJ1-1	TGTGCCAGCAGCTTACTCGGGTACACTGAAGCTTTCTTT	CASSLLGYTEAFF
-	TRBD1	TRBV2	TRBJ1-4	TGTGCCAGCAGTGAGGGCCCTACAGGGGCGGACGGAAAACTGTTTTTT	CASSEGPTGADGKLFF
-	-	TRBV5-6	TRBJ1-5	TGTGCCAGCAGTCGCAAGGGGGGGAGTCAGCCCCAGCATTTT	CASSRKGGSQPQHF
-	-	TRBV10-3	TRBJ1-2	TGTGCCATTTCCTCAGGGGCGGAGGGCTACACCTTC	CAISSGAEGYTF
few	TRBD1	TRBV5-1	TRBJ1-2	TGCGCCAGCAGCGGGGGACAGACCTATGGCTACACCTTC	CASSGGQTYGYTF
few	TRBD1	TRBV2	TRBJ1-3	TGTGCCAGCAGCGCCGATTTCCCGGGACAGGGAAGGGGTGGAAACACCATATATTTT	CASSADFPGQGRGGNTIYF
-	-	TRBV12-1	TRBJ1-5	TGTGCCAGCAGCCTGTGGACAGGGGACAATCAGCCCCAGCATTTT	CASSLWTGDNQPQHF
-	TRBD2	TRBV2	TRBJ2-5	TGTGCCGTTGCCGATAGCGGGAGTAACCAAGAGACCCAGTACTTC	CAVADSGSNQETQYF
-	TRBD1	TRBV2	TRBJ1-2	TGTGCCAGCGCTTCCGGGACAGGGGATTTATATGGCTACACCTTC	CASASGTGDLYGYTF
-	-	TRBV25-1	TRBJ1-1	TGTGCCAGCAGTGCCGTAGGGGCTACTGAAGCTTTCTTT	CASSAVGATEAFF
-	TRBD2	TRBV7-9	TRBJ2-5	TGTGCCAGCAGCCAAAATCTAGCGGGGGGGACCCAGTACTTC	CASSQNLAGGTQYF
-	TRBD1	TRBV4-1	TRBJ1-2	TGCGCCAGCAGTCACCCGGGACAGGGGAACTATGGCTACACCTTC	CASSHPGQGNYGYTF
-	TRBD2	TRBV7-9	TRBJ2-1	TGTGCCAGCAGCTTCCCTAGCGGGGGGGCCGCGGGCTCCTACAATGAGCAGTTCTTC	CASSFPSGGAAGSYNEQFF
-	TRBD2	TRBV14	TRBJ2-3	TGTGCCAGCAGCCAAGGGGACTACCTCACAGATACGCAGTATTTT	CASSQGDYLTDTQYF
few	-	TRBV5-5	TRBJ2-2	TGTGCCAGCAGCTTGGAACTAGTCGGCACCGGGGAGCTGTTTTTT	CASSLELVGTGELFF
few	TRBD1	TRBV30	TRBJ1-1	TGTGCCTGGAGACCAAGGACAGGGAATACTGAAGCTTTCTTT	CAWRPRTGNTEAFF
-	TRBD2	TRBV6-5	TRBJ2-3	TGTGCCAGCAGGCGGGAGAGCCAACATACGCAGTATTTT	CASRRESQHTQYF